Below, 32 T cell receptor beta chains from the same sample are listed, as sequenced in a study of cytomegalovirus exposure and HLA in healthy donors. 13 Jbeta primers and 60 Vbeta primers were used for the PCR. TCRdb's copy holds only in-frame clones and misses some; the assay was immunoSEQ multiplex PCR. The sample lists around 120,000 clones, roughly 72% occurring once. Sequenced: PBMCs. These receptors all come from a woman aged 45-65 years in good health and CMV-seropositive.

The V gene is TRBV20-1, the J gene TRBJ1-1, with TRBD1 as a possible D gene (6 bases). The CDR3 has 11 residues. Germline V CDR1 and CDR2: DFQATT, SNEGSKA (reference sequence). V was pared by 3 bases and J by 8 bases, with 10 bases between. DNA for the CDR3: TGCAGTGCTAGCAGGGGCGTCGAAGCTTTCTTT. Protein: CSASRGVEAFF.

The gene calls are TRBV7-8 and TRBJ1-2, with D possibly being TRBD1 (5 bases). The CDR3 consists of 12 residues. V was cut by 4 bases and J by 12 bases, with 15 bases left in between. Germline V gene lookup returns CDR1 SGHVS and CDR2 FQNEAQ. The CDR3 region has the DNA TGTGCCAGCAGCTCCCCCCCGGGGGAGCACACCTTC. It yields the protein CASSSPPGEHTF.

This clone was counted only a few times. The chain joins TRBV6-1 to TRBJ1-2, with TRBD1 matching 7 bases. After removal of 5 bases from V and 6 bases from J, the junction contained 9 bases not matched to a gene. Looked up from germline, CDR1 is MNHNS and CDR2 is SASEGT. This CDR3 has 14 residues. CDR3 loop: CASSTADRVNGYTF. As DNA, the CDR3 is TGTGCCAGCAGTACAGCAGACAGGGTGAATGGCTACACCTTC.

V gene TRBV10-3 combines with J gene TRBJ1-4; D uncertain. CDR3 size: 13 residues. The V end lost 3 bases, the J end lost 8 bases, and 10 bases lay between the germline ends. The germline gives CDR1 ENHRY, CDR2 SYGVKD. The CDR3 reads CAISERGLEKLFF. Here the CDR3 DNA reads TGTGCCATCAGTGAAAGAGGGTTGGAAAAACTGTTTTTT.

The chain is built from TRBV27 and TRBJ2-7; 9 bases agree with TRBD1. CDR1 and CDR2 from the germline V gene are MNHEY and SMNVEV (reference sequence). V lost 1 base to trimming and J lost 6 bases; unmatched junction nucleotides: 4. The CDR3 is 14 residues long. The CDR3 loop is CASSLWGQGIEQYF. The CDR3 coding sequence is TGTGCCAGCAGTTTATGGGGACAGGGAATCGAGCAGTACTTC.

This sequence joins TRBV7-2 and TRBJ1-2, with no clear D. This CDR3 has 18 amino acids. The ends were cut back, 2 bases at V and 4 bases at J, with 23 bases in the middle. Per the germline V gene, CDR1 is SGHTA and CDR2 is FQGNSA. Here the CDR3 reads CASSLSGIMMGWGYGYTF. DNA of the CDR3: TGTGCCAGCAGCTTATCGGGGATTATGATGGGTTGGGGCTATGGCTACACCTTC.

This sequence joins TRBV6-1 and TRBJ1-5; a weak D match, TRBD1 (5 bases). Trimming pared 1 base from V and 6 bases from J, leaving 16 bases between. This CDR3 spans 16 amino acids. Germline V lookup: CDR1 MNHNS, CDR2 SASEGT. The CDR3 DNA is TGTGCCAGCAGTGAAGTAGGCGGCAGGGTGGCTCAGCCCCAGCATTTT. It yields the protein CASSEVGGRVAQPQHF.

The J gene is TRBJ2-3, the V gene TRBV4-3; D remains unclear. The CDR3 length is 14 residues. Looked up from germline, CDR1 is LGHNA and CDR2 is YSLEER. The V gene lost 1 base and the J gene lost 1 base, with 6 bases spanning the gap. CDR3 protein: CASSQGHGTDTQYF. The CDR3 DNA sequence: TGCGCCAGCAGCCAAGGACACGGCACAGATACGCAGTATTTT.

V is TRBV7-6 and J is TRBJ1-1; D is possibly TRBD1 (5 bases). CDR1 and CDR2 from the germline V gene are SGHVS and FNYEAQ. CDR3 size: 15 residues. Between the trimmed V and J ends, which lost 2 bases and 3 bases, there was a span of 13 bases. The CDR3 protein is CASSLHGHPDTEAFF. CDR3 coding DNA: TGTGCCAGCAGCTTACACGGACACCCAGACACTGAAGCTTTCTTT.

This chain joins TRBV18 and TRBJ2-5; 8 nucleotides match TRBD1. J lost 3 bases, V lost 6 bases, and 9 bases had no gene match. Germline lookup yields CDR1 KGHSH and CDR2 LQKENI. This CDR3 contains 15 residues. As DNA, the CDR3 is TGTGCCAGCTCCATAAGACAGGGGAACGAAGAGACCCAGTACTTC. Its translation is CASSIRQGNEETQYF.

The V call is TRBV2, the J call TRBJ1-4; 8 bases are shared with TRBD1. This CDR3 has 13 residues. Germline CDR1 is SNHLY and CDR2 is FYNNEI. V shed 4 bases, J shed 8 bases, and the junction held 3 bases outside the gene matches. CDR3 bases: TGTGCCAGCAGTGCCCGGGACAGGGAAAAACTGTTTTTT. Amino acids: CASSARDREKLFF.

CDR3 DNA: TGTGCCAGCAGTCCGACAACCTTGCGGGAGCGGGAAAAACTGTTTTTT. It specifies CASSPTTLREREKLFF. The chain recombines TRBV27 with TRBJ1-4; no reliable D call. CDR1 is MNHEY and CDR2 is SMNVEV in the germline V gene (reference sequence). Trimming took 5 bases from V and 8 from J, leaving 21 bases between them. The length of the CDR3 is 16 residues.

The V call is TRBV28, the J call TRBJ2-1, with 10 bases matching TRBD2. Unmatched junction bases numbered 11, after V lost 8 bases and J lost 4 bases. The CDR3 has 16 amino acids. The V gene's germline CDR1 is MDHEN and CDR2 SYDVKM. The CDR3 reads CASGGGLAAMYNEQFF. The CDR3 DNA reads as TGTGCCAGCGGGGGTGGACTAGCGGCAATGTACAATGAGCAGTTCTTC.

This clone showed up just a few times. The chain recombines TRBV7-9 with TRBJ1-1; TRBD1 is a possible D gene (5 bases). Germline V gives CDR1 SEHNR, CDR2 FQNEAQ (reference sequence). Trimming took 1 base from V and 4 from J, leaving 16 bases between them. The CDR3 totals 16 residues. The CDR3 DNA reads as TGTGCCAGCAGCTTAGGTTCGGAGGGACCCCGCACTGAAGCTTTCTTT. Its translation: CASSLGSEGPRTEAFF.

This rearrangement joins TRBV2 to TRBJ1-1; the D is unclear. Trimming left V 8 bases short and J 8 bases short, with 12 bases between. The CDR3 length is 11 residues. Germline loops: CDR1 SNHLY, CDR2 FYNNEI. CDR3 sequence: CASHRVREAFF. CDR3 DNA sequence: TGTGCCAGCCATCGAGTAAGAGAAGCTTTCTTT.

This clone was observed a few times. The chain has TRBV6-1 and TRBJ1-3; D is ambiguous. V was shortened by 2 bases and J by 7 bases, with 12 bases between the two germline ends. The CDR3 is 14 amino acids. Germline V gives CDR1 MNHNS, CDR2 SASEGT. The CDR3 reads CASSELASMNTIYF. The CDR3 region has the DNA TGTGCCAGCAGTGAATTGGCATCAATGAACACCATATATTTT.

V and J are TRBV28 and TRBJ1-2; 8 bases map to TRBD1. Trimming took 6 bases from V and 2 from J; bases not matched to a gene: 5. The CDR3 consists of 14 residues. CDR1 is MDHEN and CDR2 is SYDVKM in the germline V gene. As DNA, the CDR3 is TGTGCCAGCAGGACAGGGGCCGGCAACTATGGCTACACCTTC. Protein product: CASRTGAGNYGYTF.

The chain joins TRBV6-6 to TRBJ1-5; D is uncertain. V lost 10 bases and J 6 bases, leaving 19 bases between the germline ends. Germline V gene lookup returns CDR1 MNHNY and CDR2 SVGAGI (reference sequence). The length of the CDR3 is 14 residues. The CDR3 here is CAIGGSLRGQPQHF. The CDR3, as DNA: TGTGCCATAGGAGGCAGCCTCCGGGGTCAGCCCCAGCATTTT.

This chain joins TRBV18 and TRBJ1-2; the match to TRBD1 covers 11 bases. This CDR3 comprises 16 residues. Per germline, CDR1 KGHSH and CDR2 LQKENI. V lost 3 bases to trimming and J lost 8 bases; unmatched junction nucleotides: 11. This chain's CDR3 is CASSPDRTGGSWGYTF. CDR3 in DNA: TGTGCCAGCTCACCCGATAGGACAGGGGGCTCGTGGGGCTACACCTTC.

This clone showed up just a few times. CDR3 residues: CAISSGTPLGTEAFF. CDR3 in DNA: TGTGCCATCAGTTCCGGGACACCCTTGGGCACTGAAGCTTTCTTT. The J gene is TRBJ1-1, the V gene TRBV10-3; a possible D gene is TRBD1 (6 bases). The germline CDR1 and CDR2 sequences are ENHRY and SYGVKD. Trimming pared 5 bases from V and 4 bases from J, leaving 17 bases between. The CDR3 is 15 residues long.

The CDR3 loop reads CAISAIDRGLDNEQFF. In DNA form, the CDR3 reads TGTGCCATCAGCGCAATCGACAGGGGGTTAGACAATGAGCAGTTCTTC. The V call is TRBV10-3, the J call TRBJ2-1, with 9 bases lining up with TRBD1. The CDR3 has 16 amino acids. The J segment lost 5 bases and the V segment lost 6 bases, leaving 11 bases of the junction unmatched. Germline CDR1 is ENHRY and CDR2 is SYGVKD.

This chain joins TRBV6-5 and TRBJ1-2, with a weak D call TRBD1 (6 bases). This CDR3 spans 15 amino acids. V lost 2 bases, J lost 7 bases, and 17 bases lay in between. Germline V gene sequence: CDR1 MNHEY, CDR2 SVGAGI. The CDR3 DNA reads TGTGCCAGCAGTTACAATACAGGGTCGGGAACTGGCTACACCTTC. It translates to CASSYNTGSGTGYTF.

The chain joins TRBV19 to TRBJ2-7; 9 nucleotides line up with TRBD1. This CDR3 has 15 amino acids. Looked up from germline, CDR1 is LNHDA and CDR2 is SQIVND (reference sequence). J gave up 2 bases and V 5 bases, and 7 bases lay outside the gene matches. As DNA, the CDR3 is TGTGCCAGTAGTGAACAGGGGGCCTCCCCCTACGAGCAGTACTTC. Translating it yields CASSEQGASPYEQYF. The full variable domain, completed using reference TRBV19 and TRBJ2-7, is DGGITQSPKYLFRKEGQNVTLSCEQNLNHDAMYWYRQDPGQGLRLIYYSQIVNDFQKGDIAEGYSVSREKKESFPLTVTSAQKNPTAFYLCASSEQGASPYEQYFGPGTRLTVT.

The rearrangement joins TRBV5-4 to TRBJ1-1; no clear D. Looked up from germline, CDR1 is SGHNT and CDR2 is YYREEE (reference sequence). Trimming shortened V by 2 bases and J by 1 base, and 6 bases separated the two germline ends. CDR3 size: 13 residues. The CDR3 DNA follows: TGTGCCAGCAGCTTTCAGGAGAACACTGAAGCTTTCTTT. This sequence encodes CASSFQENTEAFF.

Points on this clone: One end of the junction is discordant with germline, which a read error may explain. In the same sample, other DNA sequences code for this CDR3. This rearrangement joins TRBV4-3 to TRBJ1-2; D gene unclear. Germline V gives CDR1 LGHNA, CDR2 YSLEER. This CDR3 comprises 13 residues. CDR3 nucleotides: TGCGCCAGCAGCCAACTGAGAAACTACGGCTACACCTTC. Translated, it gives CASSQLRNYGYTF.

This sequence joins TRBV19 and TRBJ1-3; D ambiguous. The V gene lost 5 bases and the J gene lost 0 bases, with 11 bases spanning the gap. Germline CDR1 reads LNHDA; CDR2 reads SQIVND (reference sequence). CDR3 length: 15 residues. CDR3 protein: CASSSGGISGNTIYF. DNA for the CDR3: TGTGCCAGTAGTTCCGGAGGAATCTCTGGAAACACCATATATTTT. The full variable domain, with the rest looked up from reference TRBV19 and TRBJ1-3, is DGGITQSPKYLFRKEGQNVTLSCEQNLNHDAMYWYRQDPGQGLRLIYYSQIVNDFQKGDIAEGYSVSREKKESFPLTVTSAQKNPTAFYLCASSSGGISGNTIYFGEGSWLTVV.

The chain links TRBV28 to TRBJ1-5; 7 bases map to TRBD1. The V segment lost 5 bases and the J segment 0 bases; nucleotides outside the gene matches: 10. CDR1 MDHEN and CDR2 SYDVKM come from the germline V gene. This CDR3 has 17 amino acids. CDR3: CASSPPRTGNSNQPQHF. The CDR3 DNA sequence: TGTGCCAGCAGTCCCCCACGGACAGGAAATAGCAATCAGCCCCAGCATTTT.

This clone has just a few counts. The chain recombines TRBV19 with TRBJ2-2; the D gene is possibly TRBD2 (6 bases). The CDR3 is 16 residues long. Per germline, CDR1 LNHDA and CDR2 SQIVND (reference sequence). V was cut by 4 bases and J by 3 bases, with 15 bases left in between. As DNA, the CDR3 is TGTGCCAGTAGTAGCTGGCGGGGCGGGGACACCGGGGAGCTGTTTTTT. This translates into CASSSWRGGDTGELFF.

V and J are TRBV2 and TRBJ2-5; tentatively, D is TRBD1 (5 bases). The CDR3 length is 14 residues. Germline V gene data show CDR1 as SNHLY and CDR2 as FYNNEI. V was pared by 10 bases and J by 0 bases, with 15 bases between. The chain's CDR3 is CATTPPGYQETQYF. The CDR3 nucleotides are TGTGCCACCACACCCCCAGGGTACCAAGAGACCCAGTACTTC.

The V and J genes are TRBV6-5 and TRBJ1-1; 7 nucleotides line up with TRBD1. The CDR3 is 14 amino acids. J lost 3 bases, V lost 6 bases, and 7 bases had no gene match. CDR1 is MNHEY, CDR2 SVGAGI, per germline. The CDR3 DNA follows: TGTGCCAGCAGGGAGACAGGGAGGTACACTGAAGCTTTCTTT. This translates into CASRETGRYTEAFF.

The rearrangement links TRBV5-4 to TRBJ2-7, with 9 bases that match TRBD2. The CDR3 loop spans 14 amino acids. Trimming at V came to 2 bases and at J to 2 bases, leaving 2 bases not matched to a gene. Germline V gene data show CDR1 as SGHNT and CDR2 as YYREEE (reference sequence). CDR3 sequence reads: CASSLAGGPYEQYF. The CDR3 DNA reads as TGTGCCAGCAGCTTAGCGGGGGGCCCCTACGAGCAGTACTTC.

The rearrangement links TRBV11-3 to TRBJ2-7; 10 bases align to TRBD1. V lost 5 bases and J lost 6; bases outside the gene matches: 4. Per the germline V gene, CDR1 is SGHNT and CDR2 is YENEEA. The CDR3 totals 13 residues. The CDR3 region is CASSTTGGVEQYF. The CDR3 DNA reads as TGTGCCAGCAGCACGACAGGGGGCGTCGAGCAGTACTTC.